The 10 T cell receptor beta chains below were found in one sample sequenced in a study of blood T cells in healthy people across ages. Primed by a sample-barcoded 5' primer and a J-beta primer mix, a second PCR proceeded for 7 to 11 cycles. In TCRdb, the 5' RACE reads were re-called with MiXCR into one record per CDR3 protein. The sample records about 780,000 distinct CDR3 sequences, around 50% being singletons. Sequences were obtained from blood. These receptors originate from a man at least 80 years old in good health.

The rearrangement joins TRBV30 to TRBJ2-5; D ambiguous. Per the germline V gene, CDR1 is GTSNPN and CDR2 is SVGIG (reference sequence). Trimming shortened V by 4 bases and J by 11 bases, and 14 bases separated the two germline ends. The CDR3 runs to 11 residues. The CDR3 DNA follows: TGTGCCTGGACTTTTTTGAATGAGCAGTACTTC. This sequence encodes CAWTFLNEQYF.

The chain employs TRBV20-1 and TRBJ1-2; no definite D call. CDR3 size: 14 residues. The germline gives CDR1 DFQATT, CDR2 SNEGSKA (reference sequence). Trimming removed 6 bases at V and 5 bases at J, with 19 bases between. The CDR3 sequence is CSARATAGLYGYTF. The CDR3 nucleotides are TGCAGTGCCCGAGCAACGGCAGGACTTTATGGCTACACCTTC.

This clonotype was seen at least ten times. The chain carries TRBV5-1 and TRBJ1-5; D perhaps matches TRBD1 (5 bases). The CDR3 is 15 residues long. The germline CDR1 and CDR2 sequences are SGHRS and YFSETQ. The V end was cut by 3 bases, the J end by 1 base, with 11 bases between. This CDR3 reads CASSYGTPSNQPQHF. The CDR3 DNA is TGCGCCAGCAGCTACGGGACCCCGAGCAATCAGCCCCAGCATTTT.

The rearrangement links TRBV6-1 to TRBJ2-2; TRBD1 aligns across 8 bases. The CDR3 runs to 15 residues. The J segment lost 3 bases and the V segment lost 7 bases, leaving 7 bases of the junction unmatched. CDR1 and CDR2 from the germline V gene are MNHNS and SASEGT. The chain's CDR3 is CASISRDRYTGELFF. The CDR3 nucleotides are TGTGCCAGCATTTCGAGGGACAGGTACACCGGGGAGCTGTTTTTT.

The chain couples TRBV29-1 to TRBJ2-1; TRBD2 matches at 10 bases. Germline CDR1 SQVTM, CDR2 ANQGSEA. The ends lost 4 bases at V and 8 bases at J; junction bases unmatched: 8. This CDR3 has 14 amino acids. CDR3 DNA: TGCAGCGTTGTAAGGGCTAGCGGGAGTCATGAGCAGTTCTTC. This sequence encodes CSVVRASGSHEQFF.

Comments on this clonotype: A much larger clone differs by one base, so this may be a read error. The rearrangement links TRBV4-1 to TRBJ2-5; possibly TRBD2 for D (5 bases). CDR3 size: 14 residues. The germline V gene encodes CDR1 MGHRA and CDR2 YSYEKL. V shed 1 base and J shed 5 bases, with 11 bases lying between them. The CDR3: CASSQGHSEETQYF. DNA for the CDR3: TGCGCCAGCAGCCAAGGCCATAGCGAGGAGACCCAGTACTTC.

The chain uses TRBV6-6 and TRBJ1-2, with 10 bases identical to TRBD1. CDR1 is MNHNY, CDR2 SVGAGI, per germline (reference sequence). The CDR3 length is 14 residues. V shed 5 bases, J shed 6 bases, and the junction held 6 bases outside the gene matches. The DNA for the CDR3 is TGTGCCAGCAGTCCGGGACAGGGGAGGGATGGCTACACCTTC. This encodes CASSPGQGRDGYTF.

The chain links TRBV30 to TRBJ2-4; D is uncertain. V was cut by 1 base and J by 4 bases, with 5 bases left in between. The CDR3 is made up of 12 amino acids. CDR1 and CDR2 (germline): GTSNPN, SVGIG (reference sequence). The CDR3 DNA is TGTGCCTGGAGTGCGGCGAAAAACATTCAGTACTTC. Protein product: CAWSAAKNIQYF.

The rearrangement links TRBV29-1 to TRBJ2-7, with TRBD1 identical over 7 bases. Germline V gene data show CDR1 as SQVTM and CDR2 as ANQGSEA. CDR3 length equals 17 residues. V shed 5 bases, J shed 3 bases, and the junction held 19 bases outside the gene matches. The CDR3 sequence is CSVLWGQRPQKLYEQYF. The CDR3 DNA follows: TGCAGCGTTTTGTGGGGACAGAGGCCCCAGAAACTCTACGAGCAGTACTTC.

The chain uses TRBV6-4 and TRBJ1-2; D is unresolved. Per the germline V gene, CDR1 is MRHNA and CDR2 is SNTAGT. Trimming took off 3 bases at V and 4 bases at J, with 9 bases between the two ends. The CDR3 totals 13 residues. The CDR3 spells CASSESWGYGYTF. CDR3 nucleotide sequence: TGTGCCAGCAGTGAGAGTTGGGGCTATGGCTACACCTTC.